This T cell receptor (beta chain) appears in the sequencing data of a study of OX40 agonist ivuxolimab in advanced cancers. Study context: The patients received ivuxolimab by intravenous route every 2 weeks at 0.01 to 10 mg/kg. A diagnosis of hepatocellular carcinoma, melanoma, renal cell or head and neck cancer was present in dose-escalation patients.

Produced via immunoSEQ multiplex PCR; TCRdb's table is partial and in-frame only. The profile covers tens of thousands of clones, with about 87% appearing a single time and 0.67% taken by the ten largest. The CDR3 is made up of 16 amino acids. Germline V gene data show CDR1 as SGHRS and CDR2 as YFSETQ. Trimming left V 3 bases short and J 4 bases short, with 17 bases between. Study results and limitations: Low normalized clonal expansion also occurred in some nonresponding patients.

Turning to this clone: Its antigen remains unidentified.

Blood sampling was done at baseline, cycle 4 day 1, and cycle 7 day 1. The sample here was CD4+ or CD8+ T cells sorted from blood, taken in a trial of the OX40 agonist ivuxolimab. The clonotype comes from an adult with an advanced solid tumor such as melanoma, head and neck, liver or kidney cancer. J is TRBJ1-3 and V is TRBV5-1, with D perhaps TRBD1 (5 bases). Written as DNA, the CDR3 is TGCGCCAGCAGCTGGTCCTTCGGGACCGAAGGAAACACCATATATTTT. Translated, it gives CASSWSFGTEGNTIYF.